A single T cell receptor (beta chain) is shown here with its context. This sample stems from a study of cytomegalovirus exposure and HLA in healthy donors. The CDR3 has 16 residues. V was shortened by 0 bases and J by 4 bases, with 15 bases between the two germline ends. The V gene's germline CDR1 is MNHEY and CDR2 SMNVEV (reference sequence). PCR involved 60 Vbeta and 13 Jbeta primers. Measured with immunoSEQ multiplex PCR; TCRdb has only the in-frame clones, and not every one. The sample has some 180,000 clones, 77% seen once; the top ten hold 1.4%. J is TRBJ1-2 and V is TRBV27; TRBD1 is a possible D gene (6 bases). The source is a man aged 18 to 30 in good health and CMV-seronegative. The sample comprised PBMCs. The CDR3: CASSLSGAGLGYGYTF. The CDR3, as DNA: TGTGCCAGCAGTTTATCGGGGGCGGGTCTCGGCTATGGCTACACCTTC.